The 17 T cell receptor beta chains given below trace back to one sample, sequenced in a study of neurological immune-mediated disorders. One entry per CDR3 protein results from TCRdb running MiXCR on the 5' RACE reads. The sample has tens of thousands of distinct CDR3 sequences; roughly 12% are singletons. What was sequenced was CD4+ T cells from blood. The origin of the receptors is a woman aged 25 to 39 with HTLV-1-associated myelopathy (HAM/TSP).

This clonotype was seen repeatedly, ten times or more. The chain joins TRBV5-6 to TRBJ2-1, with TRBD2 matching over 7 bases. Per the germline V gene, CDR1 is SGHDT and CDR2 is YYEEEE. J lost 7 bases, V lost 1 base, and 8 bases had no gene match. This CDR3 has 15 residues. CDR3 sequence: CASSLRMWGGNEQFF. The CDR3, as DNA: TGTGCCAGCAGCTTGAGAATGTGGGGGGGTAATGAGCAGTTCTTC.

This clonotype was observed at least ten times. The CDR3 region has the DNA TGCGCCAGCAGTGAGTCGGCCGGGACGGGGGACTCCTACGAGCAGTACTTC. This sequence encodes CASSESAGTGDSYEQYF. The J gene is TRBJ2-7, the V gene TRBV10-2; TRBD2 is a possible D gene (6 bases). Deletions cut 0 bases from V and 0 bases from J, with 15 bases between. CDR1 and CDR2 from the germline V gene are WSHSY and SAAADI. The CDR3 is made up of 17 amino acids.

A remark on this clonotype: At one of its ends the junction is not consistent with the germline gene, which may arise from a read error. This chain joins TRBV5-5 and TRBJ2-7; maybe TRBD2 (7 bases). Per the germline V gene, CDR1 is SGHKS and CDR2 is YYEKEE (reference sequence). The CDR3 is 13 amino acids. The CDR3, as DNA: TGTGCCAGCAGCTTGATTGGGGGGGGCGAGAAGTACTTC. Residues: CASSLIGGGEKYF.

Many counts were recorded for this clonotype. This chain uses TRBV5-1 with TRBJ1-2; 7 bases are shared with TRBD1. The V segment lost 4 bases and the J segment 6 bases; nucleotides outside the gene matches: 6. The CDR3 sequence is 13 residues long. Germline CDR1 and CDR2: SGHRS and YFSETQ. The CDR3 here is CASSQITGDGYTF. As DNA, the CDR3 is TGCGCCAGCAGCCAGATCACAGGGGATGGCTACACCTTC.

This clonotype was seen many times. The CDR3 DNA reads as TGCAGTGCTAGTTCGACAGGGACAATTTACGAGCAGTACTTC. Its translation is CSASSTGTIYEQYF. This chain uses TRBV20-1 with TRBJ2-7, with 7 bases lining up with TRBD1. The CDR3 length is 14 residues. Germline-derived CDR1 and CDR2 are DFQATT and SNEGSKA (reference sequence). V shed 3 bases and J 4 bases; nucleotides not matched to a gene: 9.

This clonotype was seen repeatedly, ten times or more. The J gene is TRBJ1-1, the V gene TRBV3-1; D ambiguous. V lost 0 bases and J 4 bases, leaving 6 bases between the germline ends. Germline assignment: CDR1 LGHDT and CDR2 YNNKEL (reference sequence). There are 13 residues in the CDR3. The CDR3 reads CASSQDMGTEAFF. CDR3 in DNA: TGTGCCAGCAGCCAAGATATGGGCACTGAAGCTTTCTTT.

This clonotype was seen repeatedly, ten times or more. The chain is built from TRBV5-1 and TRBJ1-1, with D hard to call. This CDR3 is 15 amino acids long. V gave up 6 bases and J gave up 1 base, with 16 bases separating them. The germline CDR1 and CDR2 sequences are SGHRS and YFSETQ. CDR3 sequence: CASISGSGTNTEAFF. As DNA, the CDR3 is TGCGCCAGCATTTCGGGGAGTGGTACGAACACTGAAGCTTTCTTT.

The sample holds many counts of this clonotype. This rearrangement joins TRBV5-1 to TRBJ1-1; D possibly corresponds to TRBD1 (6 bases). CDR3 length: 18 amino acids. V was shortened by 2 bases and J by 2 bases, with 22 bases between the two germline ends. The germline V gene has CDR1 SGHRS and CDR2 YFSETQ. Here the CDR3 DNA reads TGCGCCAGCAGCTTCGGTCCGGGGGGCGCGGGGATAAACACTGAAGCTTTCTTT. Protein: CASSFGPGGAGINTEAFF.

The sample holds many counts of this clonotype. The genes are TRBV18 and TRBJ1-1, with D unclear. CDR1 and CDR2 (germline): KGHSH, LQKENI. With 2 bases removed from V and 1 base from J, the gap between germline ends came to 5 bases. There are 13 residues in the CDR3. As DNA, the CDR3 is TGTGCCAGCTCACCAAATGGGAACACTGAAGCTTTCTTT. Its protein product is CASSPNGNTEAFF.

At least ten counts were recorded for this clonotype. The chain uses TRBV12-3 or TRBV12-4 and TRBJ1-1, with TRBD1 matching 8 bases. J gave up 5 bases and V 3 bases, and 8 bases lay outside the gene matches. CDR3 length equals 15 residues. CDR3 DNA sequence: TGTGCCAGCAGTTTCCGACAGGGGCTAGGAACTGAAGCTTTCTTT. Translation gives CASSFRQGLGTEAFF.

There are many counts of this clonotype. The CDR3 nucleotides are TGTGCCAGCAGCTCTAGACCCCATCGGAACACTGAAGCTTTCTTT. This encodes CASSSRPHRNTEAFF. The chain uses TRBV2 and TRBJ1-1; D call uncertain. V was trimmed by 6 bases and J by 1 base, leaving 15 bases between them. CDR3 size: 15 residues. CDR1 is SNHLY, CDR2 FYNNEI, per germline. Looking up the rest from reference TRBV2 and TRBJ1-1 gives the full variable domain: EPEVTQTPSHQVTQMGQEVILRCVPISNHLYFYWYRQILGQKVEFLVSFYNNEISEKSEIFDDQFSVERPDGSNFTLKIRSTKLEDSAMYFCASSSRPHRNTEAFFGQGTRLTVV.

This clonotype was picked up many times. V is TRBV5-1 and J is TRBJ1-1; D is unclear. The V gene lost 4 bases and the J gene lost 4 bases, with 17 bases spanning the gap. The germline gives CDR1 SGHRS, CDR2 YFSETQ. This CDR3 spans 15 amino acids. CDR3 amino acids: CASSPQSPSGTEAFF. CDR3 in DNA: TGCGCCAGCAGCCCGCAGTCTCCCTCGGGCACTGAAGCTTTCTTT.

This clonotype was observed many times. A read error may account for a junction end that differs from germline. The chain uses TRBV7-2 and TRBJ2-7; maybe TRBD1 (6 bases). This CDR3 spans 15 amino acids. CDR1 SGHTA and CDR2 FQGNSA come from the germline V gene. CDR3 in DNA: TGTGCCAGCAGCGTAGCACGGACAGTTCCTTCCGAGCAGTACTTC. Protein sequence: CASSVARTVPSEQYF.

This clonotype was recorded at least ten times. The V gene is TRBV5-6, the J gene TRBJ2-7; TRBD1 aligns across 7 bases. This CDR3 is 15 amino acids long. Germline V CDR1 and CDR2: SGHDT, YYEEEE. After removal of 1 base from V and 9 bases from J, the junction contained 13 bases not matched to a gene. The CDR3 region is CASSLPGTVLQGQYF. CDR3 in DNA: TGTGCCAGCAGCTTGCCCGGGACAGTGCTACAGGGGCAGTACTTC.

The rearrangement joins TRBV20-1 to TRBJ1-1; D is ambiguous. V dropped 3 bases and J dropped 3 bases, with 11 bases sitting between them. The CDR3 consists of 13 residues. Germline V gives CDR1 DFQATT, CDR2 SNEGSKA (reference sequence). CDR3 sequence (DNA): TGCAGTGCTAGTATTACTCAGGACACTGAAGCTTTCTTT. Translation: CSASITQDTEAFF.

This clonotype was counted many times. This sequence joins TRBV5-1 and TRBJ1-4; D might be TRBD1 (5 bases). The V and J ends lost 6 bases and 0 bases respectively, with 12 bases between them. CDR3 length: 15 amino acids. Germline CDR1 and CDR2: SGHRS and YFSETQ. The CDR3 spells CASKRDGATNEKLFF. The CDR3 DNA sequence: TGCGCCAGCAAAAGGGACGGGGCAACTAATGAAAAACTGTTTTTT.

This clonotype appeared many times. The chain recombines TRBV6-1 with TRBJ2-3; TRBD2 matches 12 bases. Germline V CDR1 and CDR2: MNHNS, SASEGT. The J segment lost 6 bases and the V segment lost 2 bases, leaving 3 bases of the junction unmatched. CDR3 length equals 15 residues. CDR3 region: CASSELAGGEDTQYF. In DNA form, the CDR3 reads TGTGCCAGCAGTGAACTAGCGGGGGGGGAGGATACGCAGTATTTT.